This T cell receptor beta chain is drawn from a study of shared clonotypes between healthy human individuals. This CDR3 region has 14 residues. V dropped 1 base and J dropped 6 bases, with 10 bases sitting between them. In germline, CDR1 is SEHNR, CDR2 FQNEAQ (reference sequence). Each cell subset's genomic DNA was divided evenly among several immunoSEQ plates. When replicate PCRs were run on sorted subsets, they used 150 to 200 ng DNA, 28,000 or so T cell genomes. TCRdb's table, derived via immunoSEQ multiplex PCR, lists solely in-frame clones and lacks some. The sample carries approximately 1.5 million clones, around 98.5% recorded once. As to this clone: Its antigen remains unknown.

Study-level results: Sequencing depth was predicted to influence how clonotypes are shared among donors. The small donor group covered limited genetic and exposure diversity.

The sequence was collected from a man aged 25 to 45 in good health. Material for sequencing was naive CD4+ T cells sorted from blood. Described subset: CD45RA+ positively selected. The V gene is TRBV7-9, the J gene TRBJ2-1; D uncertain. For the CDR3, the DNA is TGTGCCAGCAGCTTAGGATCACGAGTCAATGAGCAGTTCTTC. It translates to CASSLGSRVNEQFF.